Following are 5 T cell receptor beta chains from one sample sequenced in a study of immune evolution from preneoplasia to lung adenocarcinoma (dated by TCRdb to the early 2020s). Library creation used the immunoSEQ multiplex PCR assay. In its TCRdb copy, this immuneACCESS table keeps in-frame sequences only and misses some clones. Where compared with another copy, unresolved V genes explain less than half of these, and the others have no known cause. The sample has about 41,000 clones on record, more than 60% of them singletons. About 4.7% of the sample goes to the ten largest clones. Input material: FFPE invasive lung adenocarcinoma tissue. The cell subset or site label of this sample denotes: frankly invasive lung adenocarcinoma (ADC). These receptors were obtained from a person between 55 and 69 years old with lung adenocarcinoma.

This chain connects TRBV7-2 to TRBJ1-5; D may be TRBD1 (6 bases). The CDR3 has 13 residues. Germline-derived CDR1 and CDR2 are SGHTA and FQGNSA. V shed 5 bases and J shed 5 bases, with 10 bases lying between them. The CDR3 coding sequence is TGTGCCAGCAGCGTTAGGGGGGATCAGCCCCAGCATTTT. Amino acid sequence: CASSVRGDQPQHF.

This chain joins TRBV7-6 and TRBJ2-7; 9 nucleotides line up with TRBD2. CDR3 length equals 16 residues. Germline V gene sequence: CDR1 SGHVS, CDR2 FNYEAQ. V was clipped by 1 base and J by 0 bases; unmatched bases: 4. The CDR3 protein is CASSLGSGSNSYEQYF. The CDR3 DNA sequence: TGTGCCAGCAGCTTAGGTAGCGGGAGTAACTCCTACGAGCAGTACTTC. Complete variable domain (other parts from reference TRBV7-6 and TRBJ2-7): GAGVSQSPRYKVTKRGQDVALRCDPISGHVSLYWYRQALGQGPEFLTYFNYEAQQDKSGLPNDRFSAERPEGSISTLTIQRTEQRDSAMYRCASSLGSGSNSYEQYFGPGTRLTVT.

This clone was picked up one time. This chain links TRBV6-6 with TRBJ1-5; no reliable D call. The V gene's germline CDR1 is MNHNY and CDR2 SVGAGI (reference sequence). The CDR3 has 13 residues. The V and J ends lost 2 bases and 7 bases respectively, with 9 bases between them. The CDR3 sequence: CASSYVGVQPQHF. As DNA, the CDR3 is TGTGCCAGCAGTTACGTTGGGGTGCAGCCCCAGCATTTT.

Of note for this clone: Other DNA sequences within the sample encode an identical CDR3. This chain connects TRBV16 to TRBJ1-4, with TRBD1 as a possible D gene (5 bases). CDR1 and CDR2 (germline): KGHSY, FQNENV. The V end lost 4 bases, the J end lost 13 bases, and 22 bases lay between the germline ends. The CDR3 is 15 amino acids. CDR3 amino acids: CASSPQVGTSGGLFF. In nucleotides, the CDR3 is TGTGCCAGCAGCCCCCAGGTAGGGACCTCCGGAGGACTGTTTTTT. The entire variable domain, with the rest obtained from reference TRBV16 and TRBJ1-4, is as follows: GEEVAQTPKHLVRGEGQKAKLYCAPIKGHSYVFWYQQVLKNEFKFLISFQNENVFDETGMPKERFSAKCLPNSPCSLEIQATKLEDSAVYFCASSPQVGTSGGLFFGSGTQLSVL.

This clone was picked up a small number of times. The chain employs TRBV7-2 and TRBJ1-2; D is unresolved. CDR3 length: 14 residues. Germline CDR1 is SGHTA and CDR2 is FQGNSA. V lost 0 bases, J lost 4 bases, and 9 bases lay in between. Here the CDR3 reads CASSLARVGYGYTF. CDR3 sequence (DNA): TGTGCCAGCAGCTTAGCCCGGGTGGGCTATGGCTACACCTTC.